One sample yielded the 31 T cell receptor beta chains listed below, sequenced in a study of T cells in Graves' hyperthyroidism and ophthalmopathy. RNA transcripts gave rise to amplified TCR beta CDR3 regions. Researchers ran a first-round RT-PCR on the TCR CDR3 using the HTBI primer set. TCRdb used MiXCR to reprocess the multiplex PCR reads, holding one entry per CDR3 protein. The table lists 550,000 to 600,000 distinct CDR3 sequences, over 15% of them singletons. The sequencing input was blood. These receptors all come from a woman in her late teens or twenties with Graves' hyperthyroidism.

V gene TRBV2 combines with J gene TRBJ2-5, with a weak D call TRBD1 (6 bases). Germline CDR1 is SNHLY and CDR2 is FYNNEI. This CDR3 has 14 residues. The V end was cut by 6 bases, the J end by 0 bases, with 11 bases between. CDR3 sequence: CASRTNRDQETQYF. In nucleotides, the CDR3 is TGTGCCAGCAGGACCAACAGGGACCAAGAGACCCAGTACTTC.

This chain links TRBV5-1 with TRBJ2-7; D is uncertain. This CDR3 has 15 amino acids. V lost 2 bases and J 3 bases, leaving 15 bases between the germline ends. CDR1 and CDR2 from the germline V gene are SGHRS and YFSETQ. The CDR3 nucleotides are TGCGCCAGCAGCTTAGGGTCTCCCCCTCTCTACGAGCAGTACTTC. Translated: CASSLGSPPLYEQYF. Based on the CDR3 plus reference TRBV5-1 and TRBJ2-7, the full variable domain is KAGVTQTPRYLIKTRGQQVTLSCSPISGHRSVSWYQQTPGQGLQFLFEYFSETQRNKGNFPGRFSGRQFSNSRSEMNVSTLELGDSALYLCASSLGSPPLYEQYFGPGTRLTVT.

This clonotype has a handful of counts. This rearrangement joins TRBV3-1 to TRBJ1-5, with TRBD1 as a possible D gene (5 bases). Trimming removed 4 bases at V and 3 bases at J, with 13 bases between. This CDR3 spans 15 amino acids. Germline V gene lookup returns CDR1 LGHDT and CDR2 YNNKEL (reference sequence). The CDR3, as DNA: TGTGCCAGCAGCCCGCGACGGGGCTACAATCAGCCCCAGCATTTT. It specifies CASSPRRGYNQPQHF.

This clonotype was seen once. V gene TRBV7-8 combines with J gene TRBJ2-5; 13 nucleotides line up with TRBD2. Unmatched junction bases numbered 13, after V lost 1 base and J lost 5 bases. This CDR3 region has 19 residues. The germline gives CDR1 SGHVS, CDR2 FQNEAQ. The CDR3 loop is CASSLGLTRTSGGGETQYF. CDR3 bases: TGTGCCAGCAGCTTAGGTTTGACTAGGACTAGCGGGGGTGGGGAGACCCAGTACTTC. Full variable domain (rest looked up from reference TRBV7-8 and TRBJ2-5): GAGVSQSPRYKVAKRGQDVALRCDPISGHVSLFWYQQALGQGPEFLTYFQNEAQLDKSGLPSDRFFAERPEGSVSTLKIQRTQQEDSAVYLCASSLGLTRTSGGGETQYFGPGTRLLVL.

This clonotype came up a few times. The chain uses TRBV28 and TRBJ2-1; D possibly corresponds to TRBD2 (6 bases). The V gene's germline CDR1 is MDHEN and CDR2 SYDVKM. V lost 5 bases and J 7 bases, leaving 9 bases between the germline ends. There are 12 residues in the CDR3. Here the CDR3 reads CASSAGRNEQFF. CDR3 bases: TGTGCCAGCAGTGCGGGGAGGAATGAGCAGTTCTTC.

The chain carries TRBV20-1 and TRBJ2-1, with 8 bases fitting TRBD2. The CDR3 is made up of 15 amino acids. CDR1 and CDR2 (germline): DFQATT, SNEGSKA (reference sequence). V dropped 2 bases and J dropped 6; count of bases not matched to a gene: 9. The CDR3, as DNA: TGCAGTGCTAGAACCGGAGCGGGAGTTGCCAATGAGCAGTTCTTC. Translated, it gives CSARTGAGVANEQFF.

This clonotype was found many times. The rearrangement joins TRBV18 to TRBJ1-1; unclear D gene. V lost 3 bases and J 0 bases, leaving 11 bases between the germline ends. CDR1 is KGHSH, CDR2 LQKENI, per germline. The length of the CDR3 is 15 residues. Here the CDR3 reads CASSPARKMNTEAFF. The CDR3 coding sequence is TGTGCCAGCTCACCGGCCAGAAAGATGAACACTGAAGCTTTCTTT.

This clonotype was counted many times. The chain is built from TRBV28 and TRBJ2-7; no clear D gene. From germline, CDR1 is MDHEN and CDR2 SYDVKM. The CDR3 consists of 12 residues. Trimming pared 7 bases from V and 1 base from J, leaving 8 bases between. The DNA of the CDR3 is TGTGCCAGCACAGGCTTATCCTACGAGCAGTACTTC. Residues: CASTGLSYEQYF.

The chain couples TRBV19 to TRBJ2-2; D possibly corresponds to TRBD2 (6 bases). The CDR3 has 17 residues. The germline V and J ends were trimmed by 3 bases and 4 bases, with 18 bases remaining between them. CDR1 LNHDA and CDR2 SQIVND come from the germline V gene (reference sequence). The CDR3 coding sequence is TGTGCCAGTAGTATCCCCACGCGACTAGTTTTCACCGGGGAGCTGTTTTTT. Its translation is CASSIPTRLVFTGELFF.

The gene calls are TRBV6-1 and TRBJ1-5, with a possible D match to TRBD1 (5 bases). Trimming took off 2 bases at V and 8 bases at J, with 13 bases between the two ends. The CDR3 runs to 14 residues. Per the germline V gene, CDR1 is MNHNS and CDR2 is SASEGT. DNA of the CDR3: TGTGCCAGCAGTGAATTTCAGGGTTTTGAGCCCCAGCATTTT. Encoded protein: CASSEFQGFEPQHF.

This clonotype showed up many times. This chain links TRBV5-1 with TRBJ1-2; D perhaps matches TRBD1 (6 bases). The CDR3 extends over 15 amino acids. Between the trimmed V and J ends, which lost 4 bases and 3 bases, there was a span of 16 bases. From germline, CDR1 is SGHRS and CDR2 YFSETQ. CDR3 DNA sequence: TGCGCCAGCAGCCCCGGTTGGGGGGGCGACTATGGCTACACCTTC. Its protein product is CASSPGWGGDYGYTF.

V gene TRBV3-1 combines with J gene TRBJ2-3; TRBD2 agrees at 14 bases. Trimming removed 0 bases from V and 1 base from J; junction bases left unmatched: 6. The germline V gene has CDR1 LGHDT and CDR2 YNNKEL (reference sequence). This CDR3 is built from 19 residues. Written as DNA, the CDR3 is TGTGCCAGCAGCCAAGATTCGACTAGCGGGAGGGCCGGCACAGATACGCAGTATTTT. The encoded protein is CASSQDSTSGRAGTDTQYF.

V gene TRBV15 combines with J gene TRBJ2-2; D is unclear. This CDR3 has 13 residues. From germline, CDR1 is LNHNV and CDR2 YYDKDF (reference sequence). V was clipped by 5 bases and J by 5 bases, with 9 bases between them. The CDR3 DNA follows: TGTGCCACCAGCGAGGTGGATACCGGGGAGCTGTTTTTT. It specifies CATSEVDTGELFF.

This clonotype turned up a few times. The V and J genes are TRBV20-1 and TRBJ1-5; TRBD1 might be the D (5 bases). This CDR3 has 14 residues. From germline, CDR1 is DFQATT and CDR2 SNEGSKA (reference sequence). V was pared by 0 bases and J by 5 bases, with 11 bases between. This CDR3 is CSARDGAPHQPQHF. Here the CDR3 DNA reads TGCAGTGCTAGAGACGGGGCGCCCCATCAGCCCCAGCATTTT.

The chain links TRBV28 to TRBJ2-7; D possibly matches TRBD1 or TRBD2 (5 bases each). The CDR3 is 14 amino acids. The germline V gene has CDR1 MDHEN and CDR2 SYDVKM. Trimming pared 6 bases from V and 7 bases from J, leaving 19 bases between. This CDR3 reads CASSPPGREKEQYF. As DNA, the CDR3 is TGTGCCAGCAGCCCCCCGGGCAGGGAGAAAGAGCAGTACTTC. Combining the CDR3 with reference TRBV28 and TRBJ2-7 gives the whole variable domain DVKVTQSSRYLVKRTGEKVFLECVQDMDHENMFWYRQDPGLGLRLIYFSYDVKMKEKGDIPEGYSVSREKKERFSLILESASTNQTSMYLCASSPPGREKEQYFGPGTRLTVT.

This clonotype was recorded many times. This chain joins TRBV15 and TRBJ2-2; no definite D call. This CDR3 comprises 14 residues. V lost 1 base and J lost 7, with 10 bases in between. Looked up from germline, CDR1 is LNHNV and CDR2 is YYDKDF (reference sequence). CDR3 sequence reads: CATSRGAFSGELFF. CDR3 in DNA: TGTGCCACCAGCAGAGGGGCTTTCAGCGGGGAGCTGTTTTTT.

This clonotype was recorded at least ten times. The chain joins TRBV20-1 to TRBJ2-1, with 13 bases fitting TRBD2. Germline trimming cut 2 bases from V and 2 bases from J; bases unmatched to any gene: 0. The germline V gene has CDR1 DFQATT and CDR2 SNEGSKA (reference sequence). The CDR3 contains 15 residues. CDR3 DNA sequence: TGCAGTGCTAGAACTAGCGGGAGGGCCTACAATGAGCAGTTCTTC. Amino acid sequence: CSARTSGRAYNEQFF.

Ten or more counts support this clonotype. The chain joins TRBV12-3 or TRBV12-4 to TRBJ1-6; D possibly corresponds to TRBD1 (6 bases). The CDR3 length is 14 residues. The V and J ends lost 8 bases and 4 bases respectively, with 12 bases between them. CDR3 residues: CASGRDKYNSPLHF. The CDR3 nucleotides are TGTGCCAGCGGCAGGGACAAATATAATTCACCCCTCCACTTT.

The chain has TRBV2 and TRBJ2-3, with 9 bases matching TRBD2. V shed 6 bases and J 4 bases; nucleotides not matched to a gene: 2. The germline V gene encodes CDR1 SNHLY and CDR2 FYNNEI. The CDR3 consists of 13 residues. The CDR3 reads CASRRLAADTQYF. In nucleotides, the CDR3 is TGTGCCAGCAGGAGACTAGCGGCAGATACGCAGTATTTT.

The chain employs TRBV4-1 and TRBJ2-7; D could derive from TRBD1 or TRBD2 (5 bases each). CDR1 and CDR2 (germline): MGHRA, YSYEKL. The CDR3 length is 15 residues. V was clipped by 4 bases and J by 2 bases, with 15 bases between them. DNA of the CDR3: TGCGCCAGCAGCCTAGTGGGACGCCGGACCTACGAGCAGTACTTC. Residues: CASSLVGRRTYEQYF.

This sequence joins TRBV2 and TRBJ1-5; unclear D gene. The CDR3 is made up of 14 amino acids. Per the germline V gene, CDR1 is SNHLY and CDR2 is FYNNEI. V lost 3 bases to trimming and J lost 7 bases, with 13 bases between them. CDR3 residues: CASSDSGFGQPQHF. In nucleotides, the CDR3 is TGTGCCAGCAGTGATTCGGGTTTCGGGCAGCCCCAGCATTTT.

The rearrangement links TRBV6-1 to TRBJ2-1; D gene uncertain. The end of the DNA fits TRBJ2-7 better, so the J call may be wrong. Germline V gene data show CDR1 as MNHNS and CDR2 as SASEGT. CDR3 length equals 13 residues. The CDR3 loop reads CASSHNAYNEQYF. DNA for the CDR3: TGTGCCAGCAGCCACAACGCCTACAATGAGCAGTACTTC.

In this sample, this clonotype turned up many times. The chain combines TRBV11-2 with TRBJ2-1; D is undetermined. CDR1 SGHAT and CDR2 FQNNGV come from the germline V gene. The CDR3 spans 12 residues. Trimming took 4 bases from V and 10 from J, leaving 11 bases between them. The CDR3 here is CASSSPNPEQFF. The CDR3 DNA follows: TGTGCCAGCAGCTCTCCCAATCCAGAGCAGTTCTTC.

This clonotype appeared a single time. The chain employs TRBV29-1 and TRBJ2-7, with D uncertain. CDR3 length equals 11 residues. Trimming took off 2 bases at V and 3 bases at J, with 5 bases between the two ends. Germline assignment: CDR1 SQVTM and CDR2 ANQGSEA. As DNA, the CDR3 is TGCAGCGTTGAACACCGCTACGAGCAGTACTTC. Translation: CSVEHRYEQYF.

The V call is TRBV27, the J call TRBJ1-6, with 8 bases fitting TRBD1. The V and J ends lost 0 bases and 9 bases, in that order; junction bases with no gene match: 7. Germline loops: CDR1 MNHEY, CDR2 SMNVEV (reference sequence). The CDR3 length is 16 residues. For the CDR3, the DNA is TGTGCCAGCAGTTTATCCTGGGACAGGCGTGGTTCACCCCTCCACTTT. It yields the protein CASSLSWDRRGSPLHF.

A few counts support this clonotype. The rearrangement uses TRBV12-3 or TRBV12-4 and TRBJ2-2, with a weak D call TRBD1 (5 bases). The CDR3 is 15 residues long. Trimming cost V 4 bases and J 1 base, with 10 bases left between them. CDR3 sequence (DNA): TGTGCCAGCAGTTCGGAGACAGTGAACACCGGGGAGCTGTTTTTT. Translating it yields CASSSETVNTGELFF.

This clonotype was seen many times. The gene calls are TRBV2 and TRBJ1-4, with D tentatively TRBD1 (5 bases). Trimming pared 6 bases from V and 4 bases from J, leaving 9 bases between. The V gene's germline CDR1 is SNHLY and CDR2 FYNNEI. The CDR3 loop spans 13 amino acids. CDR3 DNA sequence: TGTGCCAGCAGGGATGACAGTAATGAAAAACTGTTTTTT. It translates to CASRDDSNEKLFF.

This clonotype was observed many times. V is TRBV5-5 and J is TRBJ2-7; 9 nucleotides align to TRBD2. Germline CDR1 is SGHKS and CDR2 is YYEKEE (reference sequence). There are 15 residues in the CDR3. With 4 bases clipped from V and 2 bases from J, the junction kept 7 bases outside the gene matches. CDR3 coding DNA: TGTGCCAGCAGCCCACTGCGGGAGGGCCCCTACGAGCAGTACTTC. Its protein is CASSPLREGPYEQYF.

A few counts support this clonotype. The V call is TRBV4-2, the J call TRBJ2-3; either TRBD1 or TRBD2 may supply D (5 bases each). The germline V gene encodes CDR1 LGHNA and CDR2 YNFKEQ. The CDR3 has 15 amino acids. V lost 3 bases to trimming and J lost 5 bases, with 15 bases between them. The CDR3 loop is CASSHRDRTIDTQYF. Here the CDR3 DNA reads TGTGCCAGCAGCCATCGGGACCGAACAATAGATACGCAGTATTTT.

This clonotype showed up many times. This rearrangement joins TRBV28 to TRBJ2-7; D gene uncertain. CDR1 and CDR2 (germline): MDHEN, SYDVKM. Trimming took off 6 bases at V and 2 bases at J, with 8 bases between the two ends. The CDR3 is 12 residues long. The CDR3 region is CASSRSAYEQYF. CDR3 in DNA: TGTGCCAGCAGCAGGAGCGCCTACGAGCAGTACTTC.

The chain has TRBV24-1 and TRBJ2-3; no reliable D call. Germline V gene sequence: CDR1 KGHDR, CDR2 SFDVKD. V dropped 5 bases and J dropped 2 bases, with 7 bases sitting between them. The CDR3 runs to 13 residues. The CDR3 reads CATSGGHTDTQYF. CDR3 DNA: TGTGCCACCAGTGGCGGTCACACAGATACGCAGTATTTT.